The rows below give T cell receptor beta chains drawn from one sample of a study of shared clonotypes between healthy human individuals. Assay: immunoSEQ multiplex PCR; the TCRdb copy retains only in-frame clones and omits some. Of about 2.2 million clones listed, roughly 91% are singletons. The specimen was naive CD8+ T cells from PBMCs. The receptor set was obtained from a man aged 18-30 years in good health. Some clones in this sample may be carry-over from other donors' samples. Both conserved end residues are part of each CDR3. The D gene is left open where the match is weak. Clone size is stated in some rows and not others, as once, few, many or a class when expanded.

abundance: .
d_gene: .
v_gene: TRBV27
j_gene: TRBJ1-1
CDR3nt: TGTGCCAGCAGACAGACAAGGGGGGCGGACACTGAAGCTTTCTTT
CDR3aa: CASRQTRGADTEAFF

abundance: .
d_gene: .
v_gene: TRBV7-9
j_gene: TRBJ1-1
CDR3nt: TGTGCCAGCAGTCCGTCGAACACTGAAGCTTTCTTT
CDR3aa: CASSPSNTEAFF

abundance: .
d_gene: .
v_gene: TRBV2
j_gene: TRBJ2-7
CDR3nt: TGTGCCAGCAGTTCCCATACCGACAGGCCCTACGAGCAGTACTTC
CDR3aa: CASSSHTDRPYEQYF

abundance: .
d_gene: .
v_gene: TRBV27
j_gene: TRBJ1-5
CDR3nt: TGTGCCAGCAGTTGGCGGGGGGGAGATAGCAATCAGCCCCAGCATTTT
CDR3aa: CASSWRGGDSNQPQHF

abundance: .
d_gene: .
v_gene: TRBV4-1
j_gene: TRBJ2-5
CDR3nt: TGCGCCAGCAGCCTCGTTGAGGTGGAGACCCAGTACTTC
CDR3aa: CASSLVEVETQYF

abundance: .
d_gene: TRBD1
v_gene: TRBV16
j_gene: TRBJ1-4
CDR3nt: TGTGCCAGCAACCACCTCGGGACAGGGGGAGAAAAACTGTTTTTT
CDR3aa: CASNHLGTGGEKLFF

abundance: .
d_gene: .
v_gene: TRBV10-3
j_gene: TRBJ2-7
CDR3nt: TGTGCCATCAGAAAAACGGCGGGCGAGCAGTACTTC
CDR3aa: CAIRKTAGEQYF

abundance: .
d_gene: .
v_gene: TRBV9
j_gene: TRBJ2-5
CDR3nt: TGTGCCAGCACCAAAATTGGTTTCGGTTTGGAGACCCAGTACTTC
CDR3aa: CASTKIGFGLETQYF

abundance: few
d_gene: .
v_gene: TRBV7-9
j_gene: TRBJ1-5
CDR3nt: TGTGCCAGCAGCTTAGGCCCGGAAGCCCAGCATTTT
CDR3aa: CASSLGPEAQHF

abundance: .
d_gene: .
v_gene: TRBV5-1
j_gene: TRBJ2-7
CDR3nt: TGCGCCAGCAGCTTGGGGCCCAAGGGCTCCTACGAGCAGTACTTC
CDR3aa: CASSLGPKGSYEQYF

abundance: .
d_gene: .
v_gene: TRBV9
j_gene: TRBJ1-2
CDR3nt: TGTGCCAGCTCCCGGGGGCATGGCTACACCTTC
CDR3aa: CASSRGHGYTF

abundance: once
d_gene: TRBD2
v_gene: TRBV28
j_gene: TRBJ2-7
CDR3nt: TGTGCCAGCAGCCCCCAGCGGGATCCCGCCTACGAGCAGTACTTC
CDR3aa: CASSPQRDPAYEQYF

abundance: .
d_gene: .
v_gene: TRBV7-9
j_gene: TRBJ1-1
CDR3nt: TGTGCCAGCAGCTCAAAGGTTGCCACAGTGGACACTGAAGCTTTCTTT
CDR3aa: CASSSKVATVDTEAFF

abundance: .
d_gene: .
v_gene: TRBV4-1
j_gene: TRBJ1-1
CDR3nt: TGCGCCAGCAGCGAAGCCCGGGAGAACACTGAAGCTTTCTTT
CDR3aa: CASSEARENTEAFF

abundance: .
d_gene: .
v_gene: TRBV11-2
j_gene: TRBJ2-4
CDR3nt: TGTGCCAGCAGCCTTCCTATTGGGCCTGGCATTCAGTACTTC
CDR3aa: CASSLPIGPGIQYF

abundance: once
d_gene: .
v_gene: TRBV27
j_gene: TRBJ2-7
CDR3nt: TGTGCCAGCAGTTCATTTACAGGCTACGAGCAGTACTTC
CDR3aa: CASSSFTGYEQYF

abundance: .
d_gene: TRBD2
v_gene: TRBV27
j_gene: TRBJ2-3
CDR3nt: TGTGCCAGCAGTTTAATCTCGGGACTAGCGATAGATACGCAGTATTTT
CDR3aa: CASSLISGLAIDTQYF

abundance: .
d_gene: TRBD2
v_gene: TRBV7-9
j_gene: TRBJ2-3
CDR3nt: TGTGCCAGCAGCCCGGGACTAGCCCAAACAGATACGCAGTATTTT
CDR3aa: CASSPGLAQTDTQYF

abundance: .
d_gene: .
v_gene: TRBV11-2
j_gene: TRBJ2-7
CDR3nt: TGTGCCAGCAGCTTATCGACAGGTTGGTACGAGCAGTACTTC
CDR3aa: CASSLSTGWYEQYF

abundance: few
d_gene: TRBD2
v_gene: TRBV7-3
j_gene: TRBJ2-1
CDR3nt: TGTGCCAGCAGCTTACTAGCGGGAGGGTACAATGAGCAGTTCTTC
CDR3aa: CASSLLAGGYNEQFF

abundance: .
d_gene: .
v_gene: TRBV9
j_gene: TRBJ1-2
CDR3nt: TGTGCCAGCAGCCCGAGAGGGGACGACTATGGCTACACCTTC
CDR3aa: CASSPRGDDYGYTF

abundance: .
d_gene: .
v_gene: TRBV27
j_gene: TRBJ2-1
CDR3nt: TGTGCCAGCAGTTTGAGAATGTCCTACAATGAGCAGTTCTTC
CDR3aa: CASSLRMSYNEQFF

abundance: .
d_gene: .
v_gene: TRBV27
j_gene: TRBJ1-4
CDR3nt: TGTGCCAGCAGTTTATTGGGCAGCTCTAATGAAAAACTGTTTTTT
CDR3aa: CASSLLGSSNEKLFF

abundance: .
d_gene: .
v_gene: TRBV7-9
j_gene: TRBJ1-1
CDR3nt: TGTGCCAGCAGCCCCTCCTGGGACACTGAAGCTTTCTTT
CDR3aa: CASSPSWDTEAFF

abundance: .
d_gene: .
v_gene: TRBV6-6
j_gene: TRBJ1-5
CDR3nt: TGTGCCAGCAGCTCCAAGTTTGAGCCCCAGCATTTT
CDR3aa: CASSSKFEPQHF

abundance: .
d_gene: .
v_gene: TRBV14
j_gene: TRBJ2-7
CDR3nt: TGTGCCAGCAGCCAAGGGGGCGCTCCAGCCTACGAGCAGTACTTC
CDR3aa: CASSQGGAPAYEQYF

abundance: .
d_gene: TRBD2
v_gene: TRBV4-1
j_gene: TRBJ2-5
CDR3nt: TGCGCCAGCAGCCAAGATAGGGGAGGGGAGACCCAGTACTTC
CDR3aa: CASSQDRGGETQYF

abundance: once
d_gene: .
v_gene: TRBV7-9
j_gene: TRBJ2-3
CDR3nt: TGTGCCAGCAGTTGGGACCCCAGCACAGATACGCAGTATTTT
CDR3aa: CASSWDPSTDTQYF

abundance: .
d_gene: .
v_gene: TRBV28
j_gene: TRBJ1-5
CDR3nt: TGTGCCAGCAGTTTGATCCGACACGGTGTTATCCAGCCCCAGCATTTT
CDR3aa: CASSLIRHGVIQPQHF

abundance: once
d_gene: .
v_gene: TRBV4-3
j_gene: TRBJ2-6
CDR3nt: TGCGCCAGCAGCCAAGACCCAGGGTTCGCTGGGGCCAACGTCCTGACTTTC
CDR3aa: CASSQDPGFAGANVLTF

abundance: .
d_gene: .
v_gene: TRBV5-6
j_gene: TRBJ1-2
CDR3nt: TGTGCCAGCAGCTTGGAGACACGACCCCGAGGCTACACCTTC
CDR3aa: CASSLETRPRGYTF

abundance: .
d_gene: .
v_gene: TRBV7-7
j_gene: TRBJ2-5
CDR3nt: TGTGCCAGCAGCCGATCAGGGGGGGAGACCCAGTACTTC
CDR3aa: CASSRSGGETQYF

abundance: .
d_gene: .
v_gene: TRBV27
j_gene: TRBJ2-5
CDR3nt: TGTGCCAGCAGTTCCCCGTCCAGGAGAGAGACCCAGTACTTC
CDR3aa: CASSSPSRRETQYF

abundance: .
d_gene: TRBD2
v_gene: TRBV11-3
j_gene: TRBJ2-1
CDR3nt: TGTGCCAGCAGCTTAGATGCACGGCGGGAGGGAAGCTACAATGAGCAGTTCTTC
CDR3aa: CASSLDARREGSYNEQFF

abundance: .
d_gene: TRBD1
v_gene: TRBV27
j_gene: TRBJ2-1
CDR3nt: TGTGCCAGCCAGCCGGACAGGGGGTACAATGAGCAGTTCTTC
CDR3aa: CASQPDRGYNEQFF